This record covers a single T cell receptor (beta chain). This sample was taken from a study of blood T cells in healthy people across ages. A second PCR of roughly 6 to 12 cycles used a sample-barcoded 5' primer and a J-beta primer mix. Each TCR beta cDNA got a 12-nucleotide random molecular identifier. Via MiXCR, TCRdb re-called the 5' RACE reads, giving one row per CDR3 protein. The repertoire holds hundreds of thousands of distinct CDR3 sequences, with around half as singletons. The V gene's germline CDR1 is DFQATT and CDR2 SNEGSKA (reference sequence). The CDR3 is made up of 14 amino acids. Each sample yielded at least 6 micrograms of PBMC total RNA.

The TCR originated in a man aged 80 or over in good health. The chain couples TRBV20-1 to TRBJ1-6, with TRBD1 identical over 8 bases. Sequencing was done on a sample of blood. As DNA, the CDR3 is TGCAGCGCTTTTAGGACAGGGCTAGGTTCACCCCTCCACTTT. It is translated as CSAFRTGLGSPLHF.